The source of this TCR beta chain is a study of T cell clones after liver transplantation. The overall study: Immunosuppression withdrawal was tried within 2 years after liver transplantation in this trial.

Points on this clone: Its antigen remains unknown.

The CDR3 contains 16 residues. CDR1 MNHEY and CDR2 SMNVEV come from the germline V gene (reference sequence). The V segment lost 4 bases and the J segment 3 bases; nucleotides outside the gene matches: 7. Findings and limits, study-wide: Migration into the graft, not deletion, may explain lost graft donor-reactive T cells. Small, mixed patient groups and varying post-transplant times limit these conclusions. Circulating graft-donor-reactive CD4 TCRbeta sequences fell significantly post-transplant in most of the 8 subjects.

Clones were read by immunoSEQ multiplex PCR, and TCRdb kept only the in-frame ones, dropping some. Of roughly 120,000 clones in the sample, 75% to 95% were seen once. The gene calls are TRBV27 and TRBJ2-1; 9 positions match TRBD2. The sequenced sample was CD4+ T cells from blood, obtained 12 months after liver transplant. This TCR was recovered from a human patient who received a liver transplant. The T cells may partly be graft donor cells. The CDR3 nucleotides are TGTGCCAGCAGTTCAGCAGCGGGAGGAGGCTACAATGAGCAGTTCTTC. It is translated as CASSSAAGGGYNEQFF.